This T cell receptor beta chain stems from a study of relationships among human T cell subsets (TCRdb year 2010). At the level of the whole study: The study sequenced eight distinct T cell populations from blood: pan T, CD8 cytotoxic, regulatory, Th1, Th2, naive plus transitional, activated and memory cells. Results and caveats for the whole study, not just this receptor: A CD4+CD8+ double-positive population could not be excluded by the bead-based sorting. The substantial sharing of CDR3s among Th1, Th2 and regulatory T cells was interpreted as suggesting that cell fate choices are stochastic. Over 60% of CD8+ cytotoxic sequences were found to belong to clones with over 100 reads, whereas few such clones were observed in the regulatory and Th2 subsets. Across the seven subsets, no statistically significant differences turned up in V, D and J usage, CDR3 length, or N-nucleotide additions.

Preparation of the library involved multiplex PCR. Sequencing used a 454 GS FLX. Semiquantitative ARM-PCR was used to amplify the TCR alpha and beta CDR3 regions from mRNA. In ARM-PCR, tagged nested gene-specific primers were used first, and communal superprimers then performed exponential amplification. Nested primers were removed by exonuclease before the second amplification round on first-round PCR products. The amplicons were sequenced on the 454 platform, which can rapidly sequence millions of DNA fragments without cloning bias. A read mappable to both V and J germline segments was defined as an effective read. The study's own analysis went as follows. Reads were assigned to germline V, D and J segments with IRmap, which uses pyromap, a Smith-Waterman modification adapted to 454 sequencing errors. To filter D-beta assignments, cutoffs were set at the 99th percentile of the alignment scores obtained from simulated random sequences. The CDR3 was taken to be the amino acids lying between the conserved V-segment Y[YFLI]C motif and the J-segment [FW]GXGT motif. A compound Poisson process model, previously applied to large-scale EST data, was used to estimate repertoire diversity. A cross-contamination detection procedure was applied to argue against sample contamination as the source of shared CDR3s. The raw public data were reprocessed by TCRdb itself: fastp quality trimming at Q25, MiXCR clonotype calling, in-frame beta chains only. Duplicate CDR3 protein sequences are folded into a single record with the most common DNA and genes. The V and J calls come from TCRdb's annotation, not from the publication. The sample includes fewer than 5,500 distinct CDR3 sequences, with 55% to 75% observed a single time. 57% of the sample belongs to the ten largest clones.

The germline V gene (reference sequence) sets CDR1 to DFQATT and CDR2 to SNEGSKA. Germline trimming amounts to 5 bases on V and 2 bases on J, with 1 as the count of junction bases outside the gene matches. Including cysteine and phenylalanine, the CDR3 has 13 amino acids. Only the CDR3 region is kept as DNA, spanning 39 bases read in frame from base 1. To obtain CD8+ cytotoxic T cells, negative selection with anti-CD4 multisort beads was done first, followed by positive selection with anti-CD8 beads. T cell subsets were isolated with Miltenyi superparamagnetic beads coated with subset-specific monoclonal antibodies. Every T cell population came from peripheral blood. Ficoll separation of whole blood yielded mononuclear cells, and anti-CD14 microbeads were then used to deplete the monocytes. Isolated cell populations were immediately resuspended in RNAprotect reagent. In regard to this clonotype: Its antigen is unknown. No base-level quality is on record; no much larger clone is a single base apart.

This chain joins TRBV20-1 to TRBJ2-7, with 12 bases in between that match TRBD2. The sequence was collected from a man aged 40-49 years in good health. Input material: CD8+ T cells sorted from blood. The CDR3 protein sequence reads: CSARTSGAYEQYF. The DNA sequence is TGCAGTGCTCGGACTAGCGGGGCCTACGAGCAGTACTTC.